The source of this T cell receptor beta chain is a study of memory CD4+ T cells and cytomegalovirus serostatus. Single viable CD3+CD4+CD8-CD45RO+ cells were sorted as the memory CD4+ T cells. This CDR3 has 14 residues. From germline, CDR1 is MDHEN and CDR2 SYDVKM. Trimming removed 7 bases from V and 7 bases from J; junction bases left unmatched: 6. The assay was immunoSEQ multiplex PCR, and TCRdb's table has in-frame clones only and misses some. This table holds about 40,000 clones, 76% found once. This clone showed up just a few times. Sample: memory CD4+ T cells from blood. The source of this sequence is an adult in good health and CMV-seronegative. The J gene is TRBJ1-4, the V gene TRBV28; 10 bases line up with TRBD1. DNA for the CDR3: TGTGCCAGCACCGAGGACAGGGGGGTTGAAAAACTGTTTTTT. As protein: CASTEDRGVEKLFF.